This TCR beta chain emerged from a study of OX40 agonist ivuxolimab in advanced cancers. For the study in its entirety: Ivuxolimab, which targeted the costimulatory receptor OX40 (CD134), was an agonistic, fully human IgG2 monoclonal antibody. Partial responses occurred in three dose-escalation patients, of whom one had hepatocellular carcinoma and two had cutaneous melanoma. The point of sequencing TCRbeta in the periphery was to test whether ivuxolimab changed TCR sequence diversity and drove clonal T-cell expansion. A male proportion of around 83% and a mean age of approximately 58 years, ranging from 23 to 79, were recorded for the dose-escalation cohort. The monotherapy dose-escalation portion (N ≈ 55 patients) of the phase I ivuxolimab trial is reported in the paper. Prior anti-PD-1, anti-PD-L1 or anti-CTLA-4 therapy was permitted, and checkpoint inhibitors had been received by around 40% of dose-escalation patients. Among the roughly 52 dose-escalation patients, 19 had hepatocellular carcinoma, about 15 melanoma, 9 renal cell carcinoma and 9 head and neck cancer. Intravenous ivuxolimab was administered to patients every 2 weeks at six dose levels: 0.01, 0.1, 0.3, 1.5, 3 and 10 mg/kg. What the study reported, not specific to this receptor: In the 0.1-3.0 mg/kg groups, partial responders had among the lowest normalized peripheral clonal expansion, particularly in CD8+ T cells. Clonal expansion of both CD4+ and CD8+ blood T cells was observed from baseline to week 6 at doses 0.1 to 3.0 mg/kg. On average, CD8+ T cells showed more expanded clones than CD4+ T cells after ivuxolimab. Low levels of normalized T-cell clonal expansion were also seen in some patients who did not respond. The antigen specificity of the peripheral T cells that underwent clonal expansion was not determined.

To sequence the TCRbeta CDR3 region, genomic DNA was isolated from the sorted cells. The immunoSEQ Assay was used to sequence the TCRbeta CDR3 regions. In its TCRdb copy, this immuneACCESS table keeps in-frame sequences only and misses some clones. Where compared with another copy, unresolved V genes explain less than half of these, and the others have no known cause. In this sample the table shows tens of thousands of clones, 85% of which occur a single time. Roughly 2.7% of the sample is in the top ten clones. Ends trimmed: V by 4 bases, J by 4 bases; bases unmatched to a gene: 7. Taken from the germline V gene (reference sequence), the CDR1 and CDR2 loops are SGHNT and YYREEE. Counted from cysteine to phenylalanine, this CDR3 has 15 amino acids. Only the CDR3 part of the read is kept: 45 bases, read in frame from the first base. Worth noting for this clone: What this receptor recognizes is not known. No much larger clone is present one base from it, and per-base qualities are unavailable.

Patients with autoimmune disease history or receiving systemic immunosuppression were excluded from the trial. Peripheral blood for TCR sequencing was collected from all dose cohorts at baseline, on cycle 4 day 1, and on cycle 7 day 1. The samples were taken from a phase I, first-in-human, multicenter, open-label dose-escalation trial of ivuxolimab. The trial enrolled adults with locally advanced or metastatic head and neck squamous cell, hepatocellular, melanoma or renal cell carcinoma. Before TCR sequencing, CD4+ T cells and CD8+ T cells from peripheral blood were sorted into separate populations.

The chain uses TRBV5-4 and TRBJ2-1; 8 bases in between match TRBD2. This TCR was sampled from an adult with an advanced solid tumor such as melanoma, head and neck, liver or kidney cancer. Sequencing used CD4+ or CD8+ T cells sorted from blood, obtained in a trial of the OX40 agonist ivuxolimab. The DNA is TGTGCCAGCAGCCTTACTAGCGGAGCGTACAATGAGCAGTTCTTC. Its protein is CASSLTSGAYNEQFF.